This T cell receptor (beta chain) was identified during a study of response to subunit inactivated influenza vaccine. Germline lookup yields CDR1 DFQATT and CDR2 SNEGSKA (reference sequence). The germline V and J ends were trimmed by 8 bases and 4 bases, with 11 bases remaining between them. The CDR3 loop spans 11 amino acids. Remarks on this clonotype: Its antigen is unidentified.

TCRdb called the RT-PCR reads again in MiXCR, with one record for every CDR3 protein. Among over 300,000 distinct CDR3 sequences listed, 20% to 25% were seen once. The study, taken as a whole, reports: Seasonal influenza vaccination, on each occasion, was suggested by the authors to recruit few new T cells.

The material sequenced was PBMCs from blood, taken less than 22 months after vaccination. This clonotype was obtained from a man aged 50 to 69 who received an inactivated influenza vaccine. The chain is built from TRBV20-1 and TRBJ1-2; maybe TRBD1 (5 bases). The DNA of the CDR3 is TGCAGTATAGACAGAGTCTATGGCTACACCTTC. This gives the protein CSIDRVYGYTF.